The rows below give T cell receptor beta chains drawn from one sample of a study of cytomegalovirus exposure and HLA in healthy donors. Method: immunoSEQ multiplex PCR; TCRdb's copy keeps in-frame clones and lacks some. The data contain fewer than 150,000 clones, around 88% of them singletons. Sequencing was carried out using PBMCs. The receptors come from a man aged 18 to 29 in good health and CMV-seronegative. The CDR3 runs from the conserved cysteine through the conserved F or W.

V	J	CDR3
TRBV5-1	TRBJ1-6	CASSLAGQGYSPLHF
TRBV9	TRBJ2-7	CASSDSSSYEQYF
TRBV28	TRBJ2-3	CASSLSGGTDTQYF
TRBV7-6	TRBJ2-5	CASSLGPVQETQYF
TRBV4-2	TRBJ1-2	CASSQEGAGYGYTF
TRBV5-1	TRBJ2-6	CASSLSRGSSGANVLTF
TRBV4-3	TRBJ2-1	CASSQDWAGGLFEQFF
TRBV10-2	TRBJ2-2	CASSAQRAAGVYAGELFF
TRBV4-1	TRBJ1-1	CASSQVGTGVMNTEAFF
TRBV2	TRBJ2-7	CASRAGTGAYEQYF
TRBV5-6	TRBJ2-3	CASSLGTLITDTQYF
TRBV27	TRBJ2-7	CASSLSRIDEQYF
TRBV19	TRBJ1-2	CASSIKNREYYGYTF
TRBV18	TRBJ1-1	CASSPNIGGSEAFF
TRBV28	TRBJ1-2	CASRTGFVGGYTF
TRBV6-1	TRBJ2-2	CASSELRANTGELFF
TRBV18	TRBJ2-5	CASSPASLETQYF
TRBV5-1	TRBJ2-1	CASSSDTYNEQFF
TRBV4-2	TRBJ1-3	CASSQDTGDGNTIYF
TRBV15	TRBJ2-7	CATSNPPLAGVSYEQYF
TRBV5-1	TRBJ2-1	CASSPPGLSIEQFF
TRBV7-9	TRBJ2-3	CASSFFPLSGRSTDTQYF
TRBV6-1	TRBJ1-3	CASSKGDTIYF
TRBV19	TRBJ1-5	CASSIDPNQPQHF
TRBV5-1	TRBJ2-1	CASSSGLAGYYNEQFF
TRBV15	TRBJ2-7	CATSRDISSEQYF
TRBV7-2	TRBJ2-7	CASSLETGSYEQYF
TRBV7-9	TRBJ2-3	CASRGSGERTDTQYF
TRBV2	TRBJ1-1	CASRPWRRDTEAFF
TRBV18	TRBJ1-1	CASSPTIEPNTEAFF
TRBV5-8	TRBJ1-5	CASSLARVGNQPQHF
TRBV4-3	TRBJ1-1	CASSHETAGGPSHNTEAFF
TRBV30	TRBJ1-5	CAWSVRGDYQPQHF
TRBV7-9	TRBJ2-1	CASSWVRHGGNEQFF
TRBV28	TRBJ1-1	CASSLLDLGQLNTEAFF
TRBV5-1	TRBJ1-1	CASRLTPPGQGSSEAFF
TRBV7-2	TRBJ1-1	CASSFGQGAIEAFF
TRBV6-1	TRBJ1-1	CASRTFSLDTEAFF
TRBV5-1	TRBJ1-3	CASRAGAPSGNTIYF
TRBV6-1	TRBJ2-1	CASSELVAWDKSYNEQFF
TRBV27	TRBJ2-5	CASSLSNLAGEETQYF
TRBV7-2	TRBJ2-7	CASSLSPVADRLSYEQYF
TRBV5-4	TRBJ2-7	CASSSGTGVSYEQYF
TRBV27	TRBJ1-2	CASSPQGLAYGYTF
TRBV9	TRBJ1-2	CASSVGLENYGYTF
TRBV5-4	TRBJ1-2	CASHSETGTYGYTF
TRBV10-3	TRBJ2-7	CAISDRGTGAYEQYF